Below, 10 T cell receptor beta chains from the same sample are listed, as sequenced in a study of identical twins. Each CDR3 protein is one row after TCRdb ran MiXCR on the 5' RACE reads. This table has a few hundred thousand distinct CDR3 sequences, roughly 26% appearing once. The sample also formed part of further work on T cells expressing NK-cell markers.

Sequenced material: CD4+ T cells sorted from blood. The receptors shown here come from a woman under 30 in good health.

The rearrangement uses TRBV29-1 and TRBJ1-2, with D possibly being TRBD1 (5 bases). Looked up from germline, CDR1 is SQVTM and CDR2 is ANQGSEA. V dropped 7 bases and J dropped 8 bases, with 5 bases sitting between them. The CDR3 has 8 residues. CDR3 DNA sequence: TGCAGCGGGGGCGGCTACACCTTC. It encodes CSGGGYTF.

The sample holds a few counts of this clonotype. Sequence at one end of the junction differs from germline and may be a read error. The chain is built from TRBV20-1 and TRBJ1-3; TRBD1 matches at 8 bases. Germline lookup yields CDR1 DFQATT and CDR2 SNEGSKA (reference sequence). CDR3 length: 14 residues. Written as DNA, the CDR3 is TGCAGTGCTGGAGACAGGGGCTCTGGAAACACCATATATTTT. It codes for CSAGDRGSGNTIYF.

This clonotype was seen ten or more times. This chain joins TRBV29-1 and TRBJ2-7, with D perhaps TRBD2 (5 bases). The V gene lost 6 bases and the J gene lost 3 bases, with 21 bases spanning the gap. This CDR3 is built from 15 residues. The germline gives CDR1 SQVTM, CDR2 ANQGSEA. CDR3 nucleotide sequence: TGCAGCGTAGGTCCTACTAGTATCCCCGACTACGAGCAGTACTTC. This codes for CSVGPTSIPDYEQYF.

This chain links TRBV5-1 with TRBJ2-1, with a possible D match to TRBD2 (6 bases). Germline V lookup: CDR1 SGHRS, CDR2 YFSETQ. The CDR3 sequence is 15 residues long. Trimming took off 7 bases at V and 2 bases at J, with 16 bases between the two ends. The DNA for the CDR3 is TGCGCCAGCTGCGTGGGAGGCAGTACCTACAATGAGCAGTTCTTC. It specifies CASCVGGSTYNEQFF.

This clonotype came up a few times. This chain connects TRBV29-1 to TRBJ2-3, with D possibly TRBD2 on 6 matching bases. Trimming removed 6 bases from V and 3 bases from J, with 16 bases in between. The CDR3 is 14 amino acids. Germline V gene lookup returns CDR1 SQVTM and CDR2 ANQGSEA. CDR3 region: CSVEGLAQTDTQYF. The CDR3, as DNA: TGCAGCGTGGAGGGATTGGCGCAGACAGATACGCAGTATTTT.

The chain employs TRBV7-2 and TRBJ2-5; D unclear. CDR3 length: 15 residues. Trimming cost V 5 bases and J 1 base, with 14 bases left between them. CDR1 is SGHTA and CDR2 is FQGNSA in the germline V gene. The CDR3 protein is CASSAQSTIQETQYF. The CDR3 DNA sequence: TGTGCCAGCAGCGCCCAATCGACGATCCAAGAGACCCAGTACTTC.

This clonotype occurred a few times. V and J are TRBV12-3 or TRBV12-4 and TRBJ2-1; perhaps TRBD2 as D (6 bases). The CDR3 sequence is 14 residues long. Trimming took 6 bases from V and 0 from J, leaving 9 bases between them. The CDR3 coding sequence is TGTGCCAGCAGGGCGGGGACCTCCTACAATGAGCAGTTCTTC. The encoded protein is CASRAGTSYNEQFF.

V usage is TRBV6-1 and J usage is TRBJ2-1, with D perhaps given as TRBD1 or TRBD2 (5 bases each). Germline CDR1 and CDR2: MNHNS and SASEGT. The CDR3 covers 16 residues. V lost 5 bases and J lost 10, with 24 bases in between. The DNA of the CDR3 is TGTGCCAGCAGTAGGGCTGGGGACCAAAATTCAAGGGAGCAGTTCTTC. Translated: CASSRAGDQNSREQFF.

The chain uses TRBV5-1 and TRBJ2-7, with 12 bases fitting TRBD1. There are 15 residues in the CDR3. CDR1 is SGHRS, CDR2 YFSETQ, per germline. The junction had 11 bases not matched to a gene; V was cut back by 7 bases and J by 6 bases. In DNA, the CDR3 is TGCGCCAGCTCCGGGACAGGGGGCATCCCTCTCGAGCAGTACTTC. Translated: CASSGTGGIPLEQYF.

This clonotype was seen a handful of times. V gene TRBV5-1 combines with J gene TRBJ1-1; D possibly corresponds to TRBD1 (6 bases). CDR3 size: 14 residues. CDR1 and CDR2 from the germline V gene are SGHRS and YFSETQ. V was pared by 3 bases and J by 8 bases, with 17 bases between. The CDR3 sequence is CASSSLQGLAEAFF. The CDR3 DNA reads TGCGCCAGCAGCTCCCTACAGGGATTGGCAGAAGCTTTCTTT.